This TCR beta chain is from a study of T cells in Graves' hyperthyroidism and ophthalmopathy. Ophthalmopathy patients had Clinical Activity Score at least 3, NOSPECS grade at least 4, duration under 3 months. Amplification targeted TCR beta CDR3 regions from RNA transcripts. The HTBI set primed first-round TCR CDR3 RT-PCR. TCRdb re-called the multiplex PCR reads through MiXCR, storing one row per CDR3 protein. This table has 500,000 to 750,000 distinct CDR3 sequences, about 14% appearing once. Points on this clonotype: Here the CDR3 omits its conserved ending phenylalanine or tryptophan, so a read error is the likely source.

The trim removed 4 bases at V and 7 bases at J, leaving 9 bases unmatched. The germline CDR1 and CDR2 sequences are SGHDT and YYEEEE. This CDR3 has 15 residues. The sequenced sample consisted of blood. The clonotype was recovered from a woman between 18 and 29 years old with Graves' ophthalmopathy. The rearrangement joins TRBV5-6 to TRBJ2-1; 9 nucleotides match TRBD1. The chain's CDR3 is CASSRTGVQDNEQFS. For the CDR3, the DNA is TGTGCCAGCAGCAGGACAGGGGTTCAGGATAATGAGCAGTTCTCC.